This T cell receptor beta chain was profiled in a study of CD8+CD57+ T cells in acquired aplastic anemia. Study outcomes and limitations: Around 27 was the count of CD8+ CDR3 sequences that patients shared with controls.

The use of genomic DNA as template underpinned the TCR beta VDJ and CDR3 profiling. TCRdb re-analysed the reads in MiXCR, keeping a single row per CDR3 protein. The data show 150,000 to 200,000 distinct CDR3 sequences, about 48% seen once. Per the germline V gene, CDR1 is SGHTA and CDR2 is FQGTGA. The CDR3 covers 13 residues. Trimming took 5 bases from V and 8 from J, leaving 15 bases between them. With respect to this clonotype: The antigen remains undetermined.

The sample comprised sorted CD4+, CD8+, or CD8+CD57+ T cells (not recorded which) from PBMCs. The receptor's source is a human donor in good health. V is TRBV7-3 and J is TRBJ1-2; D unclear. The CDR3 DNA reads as TGTGCCAGCAGCCTGAACCAAGGGCGCGGCTACACCTTC. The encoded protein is CASSLNQGRGYTF.